These 32 T cell receptor beta chains share one sample of origin, sequenced in a study of immune evolution from preneoplasia to lung adenocarcinoma. Produced via immunoSEQ multiplex PCR; TCRdb's table is partial and in-frame only. The sample yields some 8,300 clones, roughly 83% seen once. Sequencing was performed on FFPE invasive lung adenocarcinoma tissue. The origin of the receptors is a person aged 50-70 years with lung adenocarcinoma.

On this clone: An end of the junction does not agree with germline; a read error may underlie this. The V call is TRBV11-1, the J call TRBJ2-1; 8 bases match TRBD2. CDR1 and CDR2 from the germline V gene are SGHAT and FQDESV (reference sequence). This CDR3 spans 14 amino acids. The CDR3 nucleotides are TGTGCCAGCAGAGGGCGGGAGGCCTACAATGAGCAATTCTTC. This gives the protein CASRGREAYNEQFF.

The chain carries TRBV5-4 and TRBJ2-3; 13 nucleotides agree with TRBD2. This CDR3 is 15 amino acids long. Germline loops: CDR1 SGHNT, CDR2 YYREEE (reference sequence). V lost 4 bases, J lost 5 bases, and 4 bases stayed unmatched. For the CDR3, the DNA is TGTGCCAGCAGCACGGGACTAGCGGGGCAAGATACGCAGTATTTT. It is translated as CASSTGLAGQDTQYF.

This rearrangement joins TRBV4-1 to TRBJ1-2, with D possibly matching TRBD1 (5 bases). Germline CDR1 reads MGHRA; CDR2 reads YSYEKL. This CDR3 region has 15 residues. V was trimmed by 1 base and J by 3 bases, leaving 12 bases between them. CDR3 sequence (DNA): TGCGCCAGCAGCCAAGGGCAGGGTCCGGACTATGGCTACACCTTC. Translation gives CASSQGQGPDYGYTF.

CDR3 residues: CASSFAGTYEQYF. The CDR3, as DNA: TGTGCCAGCAGTTTTGCAGGGACCTACGAGCAGTACTTC. V usage is TRBV27 and J usage is TRBJ2-7; maybe TRBD1 (5 bases). Trimming stripped 3 bases from V and 2 bases from J, with 8 bases between. Germline assignment: CDR1 MNHEY and CDR2 SMNVEV (reference sequence). The CDR3 covers 13 residues.

The chain uses TRBV27 and TRBJ1-5, with D hard to call. Germline CDR1 is MNHEY and CDR2 is SMNVEV (reference sequence). This CDR3 has 13 residues. V was shortened by 6 bases and J by 11 bases, with 17 bases between the two germline ends. The CDR3 nucleotides are TGTGCCAGCAGCTTAGGTGGGTCGGTGGCCCAGCATTTT. Translated: CASSLGGSVAQHF.

This chain's CDR3 is CASSQVVWQGIYNEQFF. The CDR3 DNA sequence: TGTGCCAGCAGCCAAGTAGTCTGGCAGGGGATCTACAATGAGCAGTTCTTC. The J gene is TRBJ2-1, the V gene TRBV4-2; possible D gene TRBD1, 6 bases. V dropped 1 base and J dropped 3 bases, with 16 bases sitting between them. The CDR3 is 17 residues long. CDR1 and CDR2 from the germline V gene are LGHNA and YNFKEQ.

The chain joins TRBV7-9 to TRBJ2-1; 12 positions agree with TRBD1. Germline-derived CDR1 and CDR2 are SEHNR and FQNEAQ (reference sequence). CDR3 length: 15 amino acids. Unmatched junction bases numbered 5, after V lost 5 bases and J lost 6 bases. CDR3 bases: TGTGCCAGCAGCCCCCCGGGACAGGGGGCCAATGAGCAGTTCTTC. It is translated as CASSPPGQGANEQFF.

The V and J genes are TRBV19 and TRBJ1-2; the match to TRBD1 covers 9 bases. Losses at the gene ends were 3 bases for V and 4 bases for J; bases not matched to a gene: 6. The CDR3 sequence is 15 residues long. The germline gives CDR1 LNHDA, CDR2 SQIVND (reference sequence). DNA for the CDR3: TGTGCCAGTAGTATTTCCGGGACAGGGCTCTATGGCTACACCTTC. Translating it yields CASSISGTGLYGYTF.

The sample holds one count of this clone. The chain recombines TRBV18 with TRBJ2-1, with 7 bases matching TRBD2. This CDR3 contains 14 residues. The junction had 8 bases not matched to a gene; V was cut back by 6 bases and J by 6 bases. Per the germline V gene, CDR1 is KGHSH and CDR2 is LQKENI. The CDR3 region has the DNA TGTGCCAGCTCCATAACCTCGGGGGGCAATGAGCAGTTCTTC. It specifies CASSITSGGNEQFF.

V usage is TRBV5-6 and J usage is TRBJ1-1, with D unresolved. Germline V gives CDR1 SGHDT, CDR2 YYEEEE. Trimming left V 0 bases short and J 0 bases short, with 6 bases between. The CDR3 totals 14 residues. In DNA form, the CDR3 reads TGTGCCAGCAGCTTGGCCCAGATGAACACTGAAGCTTTCTTT. Translating gives CASSLAQMNTEAFF.

This clone was recorded once. This chain links TRBV19 with TRBJ2-3, with TRBD2 identical over 10 bases. The CDR3 is 15 amino acids. Germline V CDR1 and CDR2: LNHDA, SQIVND (reference sequence). The V gene end was trimmed by 7 bases and the J gene end by 6 bases; junction bases not matched to a gene: 10. The DNA of the CDR3 is TGTGCCAGTACCACTGTAGCGGGAGGTCCGGATACGCAGTATTTT. It translates to CASTTVAGGPDTQYF.

The rearrangement uses TRBV29-1 and TRBJ2-5; D is possibly TRBD1 (6 bases). Per the germline V gene, CDR1 is SQVTM and CDR2 is ANQGSEA. CDR3 length: 13 amino acids. Trimming shortened V by 1 base and J by 2 bases, and 8 bases separated the two germline ends. CDR3 protein: CSVEVGAQETQYF. For the CDR3, the DNA is TGCAGCGTTGAAGTGGGGGCACAAGAGACCCAGTACTTC.

J is TRBJ2-1 and V is TRBV10-2; 8 nucleotides agree with TRBD2. Per germline, CDR1 WSHSY and CDR2 SAAADI. The CDR3 totals 15 residues. V gave up 8 bases and J gave up 3 bases; unmatched junction bases: 9. The CDR3 sequence: CASSTSRGGYNEQFF. The CDR3 DNA is TGCGCCAGCTCGACGTCCCGGGGGGGCTACAATGAGCAGTTCTTC.

V and J are TRBV19 and TRBJ2-1, with 12 positions matching TRBD1. The CDR3 is made up of 15 amino acids. Per germline, CDR1 LNHDA and CDR2 SQIVND (reference sequence). V was pared by 4 bases and J by 9 bases, with 7 bases of the junction left unmatched. The CDR3: CASSNPGQGAVEQFF. The CDR3 nucleotides read TGTGCCAGTAGTAACCCGGGACAGGGGGCGGTTGAGCAGTTCTTC.

This rearrangement joins TRBV11-3 to TRBJ2-1; TRBD2 matches at 14 bases. Trimming cost V 5 bases and J 8 bases; bases outside gene matches: 5. Germline V gene lookup returns CDR1 SGHNT and CDR2 YENEEA. CDR3 length: 15 amino acids. Here the CDR3 reads CASSKGTSGRDEQFF. The CDR3 bases are TGTGCCAGCAGCAAAGGGACTAGCGGGAGAGATGAGCAGTTCTTC.

This clone was seen a handful of times. For the CDR3, the DNA is TGTGCCACCAGCAGAGATGGCGGAGGGCCCTACGAGCAGTACTTC. Translating gives CATSRDGGGPYEQYF. V gene TRBV15 combines with J gene TRBJ2-7, with D possibly matching TRBD2 (6 bases). This CDR3 has 15 residues. CDR1 is LNHNV, CDR2 YYDKDF, per germline (reference sequence). Between the trimmed V and J ends, which lost 0 bases and 2 bases, there was a span of 11 bases.

The chain employs TRBV5-6 and TRBJ1-4; D might be TRBD1 (5 bases). The germline V gene has CDR1 SGHDT and CDR2 YYEEEE. V shed 4 bases and J shed 8 bases, with 21 bases lying between them. The CDR3 is 16 residues long. In nucleotides, the CDR3 is TGTGCCAGCAGCCAGATTAGTGGGCAGGGAAGCGAAAAACTGTTTTTT. This gives the protein CASSQISGQGSEKLFF.

The gene calls are TRBV7-2 and TRBJ2-1; D is unresolved. Trimming left V 4 bases short and J 5 bases short, with 15 bases between. Looked up from germline, CDR1 is SGHTA and CDR2 is FQGNSA. The CDR3 length is 15 residues. Here the CDR3 reads CASSSQYSDNNEQFF. In DNA form, the CDR3 reads TGTGCCAGCAGCTCACAGTATTCCGACAACAATGAGCAGTTCTTC.

V usage is TRBV29-1 and J usage is TRBJ1-1, with D perhaps matching TRBD1 (6 bases). The ends were cut back, 1 base at V and 2 bases at J, with 8 bases in the middle. The CDR3 runs to 13 residues. The V gene's germline CDR1 is SQVTM and CDR2 ANQGSEA. The CDR3 coding sequence is TGCAGCGTTGAAGCGACAGGAAACACTGAAGCTTTCTTT. It specifies CSVEATGNTEAFF.

This clone was observed a few times. The V call is TRBV4-2, the J call TRBJ2-1; TRBD2 matches at 13 bases. CDR1 LGHNA and CDR2 YNFKEQ come from the germline V gene. This CDR3 has 19 amino acids. Trimming at V came to 6 bases and at J to 0 bases, leaving 11 bases not matched to a gene. CDR3 residues: CASRRRTSGSSSSYNEQFF. CDR3 nucleotides: TGTGCCAGCAGACGGAGGACTAGCGGGAGCTCGAGCTCCTACAATGAGCAGTTCTTC.

In its sample, this clone was seen once. The chain has TRBV28 and TRBJ2-2; TRBD1 matches 10 bases. V trimming: 3 bases; J trimming: 2 bases; junction bases outside the gene matches: 12. Germline V gives CDR1 MDHEN, CDR2 SYDVKM. The CDR3 is made up of 19 amino acids. CDR3 loop: CASSFVSGRQGANTGELFF. The CDR3 bases are TGTGCCAGCAGTTTTGTCTCGGGCCGACAGGGGGCCAACACCGGGGAGCTGTTTTTT.

The gene calls are TRBV5-1 and TRBJ2-2, with no clear D. The germline V gene has CDR1 SGHRS and CDR2 YFSETQ. Trimming shortened V by 4 bases and J by 1 base, and 5 bases separated the two germline ends. The CDR3 covers 13 residues. This CDR3 is CASSPENTGELFF. The CDR3, as DNA: TGCGCCAGCAGCCCGGAGAACACCGGGGAGCTGTTTTTT.

The chain carries TRBV5-1 and TRBJ1-1; D is perhaps TRBD1 (6 bases). CDR3 length: 16 amino acids. CDR1 SGHRS and CDR2 YFSETQ come from the germline V gene. Trimming took 0 bases from V and 0 from J, leaving 12 bases between them. DNA for the CDR3: TGCGCCAGCAGCTTGGGGCAGGGGAACTTGAACACTGAAGCTTTCTTT. Translated, it gives CASSLGQGNLNTEAFF.

The V gene is TRBV2, the J gene TRBJ1-2; D not resolved. The length of the CDR3 is 12 residues. Germline values: CDR1 SNHLY, CDR2 FYNNEI. V lost 6 bases to trimming and J lost 8 bases, with 13 bases between them. CDR3 protein: CASRTSGEGYTF. CDR3 nucleotide sequence: TGTGCCAGCAGGACCTCCGGGGAAGGCTACACCTTC.

The rearrangement links TRBV28 to TRBJ2-5; possibly TRBD1 for D (6 bases). Germline V gene lookup returns CDR1 MDHEN and CDR2 SYDVKM. V was pared by 5 bases and J by 3 bases, with 13 bases between. There are 14 residues in the CDR3. CDR3 protein: CASSPQGLKETQYF. CDR3 sequence (DNA): TGTGCCAGCAGTCCTCAGGGGTTGAAAGAGACCCAGTACTTC.

The chain is built from TRBV28 and TRBJ2-5; D is unresolved. The CDR3 totals 14 residues. From germline, CDR1 is MDHEN and CDR2 SYDVKM. The V and J ends lost 2 bases and 7 bases respectively, with 14 bases between them. The CDR3 coding sequence is TGTGCCAGCAGTTTAGGGCACCCAAAAGGGACCCAGTACTTC. It yields the protein CASSLGHPKGTQYF.

The rearrangement joins TRBV23-1 to TRBJ2-3; D not resolved. Being an ORF, TRBV23-1 has a function that is uncertain. The CDR3 loop spans 14 amino acids. The V gene lost 6 bases and the J gene lost 5 bases, with 15 bases spanning the gap. CDR3 DNA sequence: TGCGCCAGCAGCCCCGAGGACCCGAGAGATACGCAGTATTTT. This gives the protein CASSPEDPRDTQYF.

This chain joins TRBV6-6 and TRBJ2-1, with a possible D match to TRBD2 (7 bases). Germline CDR1 reads MNHNY; CDR2 reads SVGAGI (reference sequence). With 6 bases removed from V and 7 bases from J, the gap between germline ends came to 16 bases. This CDR3 has 14 residues. CDR3 in amino acids: CASRLQGRDNEQFF. DNA for the CDR3: TGTGCCAGCAGGCTCCAGGGGAGGGATAATGAGCAGTTCTTC.

This clone has only one observation. The chain uses TRBV5-6 and TRBJ2-5; 10 nucleotides line up with TRBD2. The CDR3 is made up of 17 amino acids. Unmatched junction bases numbered 10, after V lost 3 bases and J lost 2 bases. In germline, CDR1 is SGHDT, CDR2 YYEEEE. CDR3 bases: TGTGCCAGCAGCTCGCCACTAGCGGGGCCAACACAAGAGACCCAGTACTTC. This encodes CASSSPLAGPTQETQYF.

This clone was counted a few times. The chain joins TRBV5-6 to TRBJ1-5, with a tentative D call TRBD1 (5 bases). Trimming shortened V by 1 base and J by 8 bases, and 16 bases separated the two germline ends. Germline lookup yields CDR1 SGHDT and CDR2 YYEEEE. This CDR3 comprises 15 residues. The CDR3, as DNA: TGTGCCAGCAGCTTGTGGGGCCTCCGGTGGGAGCCCCAGCATTTT. This sequence encodes CASSLWGLRWEPQHF.

J is TRBJ2-1 and V is TRBV5-1; TRBD1 matches at 10 bases. The germline V gene encodes CDR1 SGHRS and CDR2 YFSETQ. V lost 4 bases and J lost 8; bases outside the gene matches: 9. The CDR3 covers 15 residues. The CDR3 loop reads CASSRPGTGVDEQFF. The CDR3 DNA sequence: TGCGCCAGCAGCCGCCCCGGGACAGGGGTCGATGAGCAGTTCTTC.

CDR3 bases: TGTGCCACCCGGGACAGGGAGGTTCAGCCCCAGCATTTT. It codes for CATRDREVQPQHF. The J gene is TRBJ1-5, the V gene TRBV10-3, with 9 bases fitting TRBD1. Trimming took 10 bases from V and 6 from J; bases not matched to a gene: 7. The length of the CDR3 is 13 residues. Per the germline V gene, CDR1 is ENHRY and CDR2 is SYGVKD.